Each of the 5 T cell receptor beta chains below was sequenced from the same sample in a study of beta chain features in type 1 diabetes. cDNA synthesis used the whole RNA isolate, giving expressed TCRB sequences. Profiled with immunoSEQ multiplex PCR; TCRdb holds only in-frame clones, not every one. Of more than 300,000 clones listed, around 12% were seen once; the top ten hold approximately 0.015%. Source material: naive CD4+ T cells from blood. The receptors were sampled from a man younger than 30 in good health.

The J gene is TRBJ1-2, the V gene TRBV9; possibly TRBD1 for D (6 bases). There are 15 residues in the CDR3. Germline CDR1 SGDLS, CDR2 YYNGEE. Trimming pared 0 bases from V and 5 bases from J, leaving 14 bases between. The CDR3: CASSVGGTSEYGYTF. The CDR3 coding sequence is TGTGCCAGCAGCGTAGGAGGGACATCCGAATATGGCTACACCTTC.

This clone has just a few counts. The V and J genes are TRBV18 and TRBJ2-5; TRBD2 agrees at 11 bases. From germline, CDR1 is KGHSH and CDR2 LQKENI. The CDR3 is 15 amino acids. V was clipped by 3 bases and J by 5 bases; unmatched bases: 5. The CDR3 DNA follows: TGTGCCAGCTCACCGGGACTAGCGGCTGGGGAGACCCAGTACTTC. This codes for CASSPGLAAGETQYF.

This clone occurred a few times. This sequence joins TRBV7-8 and TRBJ1-2; the match to TRBD1 covers 8 bases. The CDR3 extends over 15 amino acids. V dropped 1 base and J dropped 2; count of bases not matched to a gene: 3. CDR1 is SGHVS and CDR2 is FQNEAQ in the germline V gene. DNA of the CDR3: TGTGCCAGCAGCTTAGTTAGGACAGGGAACTATGGCTACACCTTC. It yields the protein CASSLVRTGNYGYTF.

This clone was seen many times. This chain links TRBV14 with TRBJ1-2; 9 nucleotides align to TRBD1. Germline CDR1 SGHDN, CDR2 FVKESK. V dropped 4 bases and J dropped 6; count of bases not matched to a gene: 3. The CDR3 consists of 13 residues. CDR3 sequence (DNA): TGTGCCAGCAGCCCACGGACAGGGGATGGCTACACCTTC. Residues: CASSPRTGDGYTF.

V is TRBV7-2 and J is TRBJ2-5; 9 nucleotides align to TRBD1. In germline, CDR1 is SGHTA, CDR2 FQGNSA. The CDR3 sequence is 15 residues long. J gave up 4 bases and V 8 bases, and 11 bases lay outside the gene matches. The CDR3 bases are TGTGCCAGCGGATCCGGGACAGGGTTTGGAGAGACCCAGTACTTC. Residues: CASGSGTGFGETQYF. Looking up the rest from reference TRBV7-2 and TRBJ2-5 gives the full variable domain: GAGVSQSPSNKVTEKGKDVELRCDPISGHTALYWYRQSLGQGLEFLIYFQGNSAPDKSGLPSDRFSAERTGGSVSTLTIQRTQQEDSAVYLCASGSGTGFGETQYFGPGTRLLVL.